What follows describes a single T cell receptor (beta chain). This record belongs to a study of T cell responses to AZD1222 COVID-19 vaccine. Assay: immunoSEQ multiplex PCR; the TCRdb copy retains only in-frame clones and omits some. The profile shows fewer than 150,000 clones, about 91% of them singletons. Some second doses came at about 4 weeks and others at about 12 weeks; these were pooled. Between the trimmed V and J ends, which lost 4 bases and 4 bases, there was a span of 11 bases. This CDR3 spans 13 amino acids. The germline V gene encodes CDR1 SGHDT and CDR2 YYEEEE. This specimen consisted of peripheral blood, obtained 28 days after the second AZD1222 dose. This receptor was taken from an adult who received the AZD1222 COVID-19 vaccine. The chain has TRBV5-6 and TRBJ1-2; no firm D call. The CDR3 is CASSIGSGYGYTF. In DNA form, the CDR3 reads TGTGCCAGCAGCATAGGAAGCGGCTATGGCTACACCTTC.